A single sample is the source of the 8 T cell receptor beta chains below, sequenced in a study of T cell clones after liver transplantation. Data came from immunoSEQ multiplex PCR; TCRdb stores just in-frame clones and leaves some out. There are approximately 25,000 clones in the sample; about three quarters occur only once, and 2.5% to 3.5% lies in the top ten. Here the sequenced sample was CD4+ T cells from blood, taken before liver transplant. The receptors here all came from a human donor who received a liver transplant.

This clone ranks as medium-sized. The gene calls are TRBV6-1 and TRBJ1-2; 7 nucleotides match TRBD1. Germline V gives CDR1 MNHNS, CDR2 SASEGT. V was pared by 10 bases and J by 3 bases, with 8 bases of the junction left unmatched. The CDR3 runs to 13 residues. The DNA of the CDR3 is TGTGCCACTGGGGACAGATCTTACTATGGCTACACCTTC. It encodes CATGDRSYYGYTF.

V is TRBV10-2 and J is TRBJ2-3; 9 bases are shared with TRBD2. Losses at the gene ends were 7 bases for V and 4 bases for J; bases not matched to a gene: 3. The CDR3 runs to 13 residues. Germline CDR1 and CDR2: WSHSY and SAAADI. CDR3 coding DNA: TGCGCCAGCACTAGCGGGAATGCAGATACGCAGTATTTT. As protein: CASTSGNADTQYF.

This clone was observed a handful of times. The J gene is TRBJ2-7, the V gene TRBV5-8; 7 bases are shared with TRBD2. From germline, CDR1 is SGHTS and CDR2 YDEGEE. The CDR3 is 20 amino acids. Trimming cost V 4 bases and J 1 base; bases outside gene matches: 23. This CDR3 is CASSRPRLSGGLVLSYEQYV. The CDR3 DNA follows: TGTGCCAGCAGCCGACCAAGGTTATCGGGGGGTTTGGTTTTGTCCTACGAGCAGTACGTC.

The V gene is TRBV28, the J gene TRBJ2-4; TRBD2 agrees at 7 bases. This CDR3 comprises 14 residues. V was pared by 7 bases and J by 2 bases, with 5 bases of the junction left unmatched. CDR1 is MDHEN and CDR2 is SYDVKM in the germline V gene. For the CDR3, the DNA is TGTGCCAGCACCGCGGGAGCGTCCAAAAACATTCAGTACTTC. Its protein product is CASTAGASKNIQYF.

The rearrangement uses TRBV7-2 and TRBJ2-7; D is unresolved. The CDR3 has 15 amino acids. V dropped 1 base and J dropped 2 bases, with 12 bases sitting between them. From germline, CDR1 is SGHTA and CDR2 FQGNSA. CDR3 in amino acids: CASSLGATPTYEQYF. In DNA, the CDR3 is TGTGCCAGCAGCTTAGGGGCAACACCCACCTACGAGCAGTACTTC.

The chain recombines TRBV30 with TRBJ2-3; 10 bases align to TRBD2. CDR3 length equals 15 residues. The germline CDR1 and CDR2 sequences are GTSNPN and SVGIG (reference sequence). V trimming: 6 bases; J trimming: 0 bases; junction bases outside the gene matches: 6. The CDR3 nucleotides read TGTGCCTGCCAACCGACTAGCGGGAGCACAGATACGCAGTATTTT. Protein: CACQPTSGSTDTQYF.

The chain recombines TRBV5-1 with TRBJ2-7, with no clear D. Germline CDR1 reads SGHRS; CDR2 reads YFSETQ. The V gene lost 0 bases and the J gene lost 6 bases, with 10 bases spanning the gap. The CDR3 loop spans 13 amino acids. CDR3 residues: CASSLDGFREQYF. The CDR3 nucleotides read TGCGCCAGCAGCTTGGACGGATTCCGCGAGCAGTACTTC.

Of note for this clone: Other DNA sequences in this specimen translate into the identical CDR3. The J gene is TRBJ1-2, the V gene TRBV30; TRBD1 might be the D (6 bases). This CDR3 is 14 amino acids long. CDR1 is GTSNPN, CDR2 SVGIG, per germline (reference sequence). The ends were cut back, 1 base at V and 6 bases at J, with 15 bases in the middle. CDR3 amino acids: CAWSGVGQGHGYTF. The CDR3 nucleotides are TGTGCCTGGAGTGGTGTGGGGCAGGGGCATGGCTACACCTTC.